This TCR beta chain was observed in a study of post-analysis software for immune sequencing data. About this clonotype: Its antigen is not known.

Germline assignment: CDR1 WSHSY and CDR2 SAAADI. CDR3 size: 14 residues. Between the trimmed V and J ends, which lost 4 bases and 1 base, there was a span of 10 bases. Overall study results and limits: There were a few TRBV segments more frequent in patients than controls, and TRBV5-6, TRBV5-1 and TRBV20-1 were among them. Diversity measured as normalized Chao1 was significantly lower in multiple sclerosis patients than in controls.

Researchers reported that TCR beta cDNA libraries carried unique molecular identifiers. A single record per CDR3 protein comes from TCRdb applying MiXCR to the PCR reads. Here the sample spans 800,000 to 950,000 distinct CDR3 sequences, about 50% being singletons. The receptor comes from a girl aged 5 to 17 with multiple sclerosis. The genes are TRBV10-2 and TRBJ1-2, with D tentatively TRBD1 (6 bases). The sequencing input was blood. The CDR3 region is CASSGGAVNYGYTF. The CDR3 nucleotides are TGCGCCAGCAGTGGGGGGGCCGTTAACTATGGCTACACCTTC.